The 4 T cell receptor beta chains in this list originate from one sample, sequenced in a study of shared clonotypes between healthy human individuals (TCRdb year 2020). The library relied on the immunoSEQ multiplex PCR assay. The table comes from immuneACCESS by way of TCRdb, which keeps in-frame sequences with V and J called. Part of the clones is missing from these tables; in studies checked, under half for an unresolved V gene and the rest for unknown reasons. The sample table holds over a million clones, of which about 80% were seen once. The top ten constitute more than 0.5% of the sample. Sequencing was carried out using memory CD4+ T cells from PBMCs. The label giving this sample's cell subset or site can be read as: CD45RA-negative fraction. All receptors come from a man between 18 and 29 years old in good health. Some clones in this sample may be carry-over from other donors' samples.

There are many counts of this clone. The chain joins TRBV4-1 to TRBJ2-7; perhaps D is TRBD1 or TRBD2 (5 bases each). The CDR3 runs to 13 residues. The V gene's germline CDR1 is MGHRA and CDR2 YSYEKL. Between the trimmed V and J ends, which lost 6 bases and 6 bases, there was a span of 15 bases. For the CDR3, the DNA is TGCGCCAGCAGAAGGGACCTCAATTCCGAGCAGTACTTC. It yields the protein CASRRDLNSEQYF.

Here the CDR3 reads CAWTGLAKNIQYF. The CDR3 DNA reads as TGTGCCTGGACTGGACTAGCCAAAAACATTCAGTACTTC. The rearrangement uses TRBV30 and TRBJ2-4; TRBD2 might be the D (5 bases). The length of the CDR3 is 13 residues. The V end was cut by 4 bases, the J end by 0 bases, with 7 bases between. Germline V CDR1 and CDR2: GTSNPN, SVGIG (reference sequence). The entire variable domain, with the rest obtained from reference TRBV30 and TRBJ2-4, is as follows: SQTIHQWPATLVQPVGSPLSLECTVEGTSNPNLYWYRQAAGRGLQLLFYSVGIGQISSEVPQNLSASRPQDRQFILSSKKLLLSDSGFYLCAWTGLAKNIQYFGAGTRLSVL.

V and J are TRBV4-3 and TRBJ2-5; D gene ambiguous. The CDR3 is 14 residues long. Trimming removed 0 bases from V and 2 bases from J, with 7 bases in between. CDR1 LGHNA and CDR2 YSLEER come from the germline V gene. The CDR3 loop reads CASSQDGRQETQYF. CDR3 in DNA: TGCGCCAGCAGCCAAGATGGGCGTCAAGAGACCCAGTACTTC.

This clone was observed a single time. The genes are TRBV5-6 and TRBJ2-7; D gene unclear. The CDR3 contains 13 residues. Germline values: CDR1 SGHDT, CDR2 YYEEEE. V was clipped by 0 bases and J by 6 bases, with 10 bases between them. DNA of the CDR3: TGTGCCAGCAGCTTGGACCTTACCCCCGAGCAGTACTTC. This codes for CASSLDLTPEQYF.